Given below is one T cell receptor beta chain in context. Its antigen is not known. The V and J ends lost 7 bases and 9 bases respectively, with 19 bases between them. This CDR3 contains 14 residues. CDR1 SNHLY and CDR2 FYNNEI come from the germline V gene. The sample is drawn from a study of T cells in localized non-small cell lung cancer. Findings of the study overall: A median about 56 of the top 100 tumor clones appeared in adjacent lung. The greatest T cell clonality was found in uninvolved adjacent lung (higher than in tumor).

Clones were read by immunoSEQ multiplex PCR, and TCRdb kept only the in-frame ones, dropping some. The sample records some 130,000 clones, around 89% being singletons. The source is a female donor over 55 with stage I lung adenocarcinoma. V and J are TRBV2 and TRBJ2-1, with a weak D call TRBD2 (5 bases). The material sequenced was peripheral blood, taken before any cancer treatment. CDR3 in DNA: TGTGCCAGCATTTATCAGCGGACCCCCGGTGAGCAGTTCTTC. Translated, it gives CASIYQRTPGEQFF.